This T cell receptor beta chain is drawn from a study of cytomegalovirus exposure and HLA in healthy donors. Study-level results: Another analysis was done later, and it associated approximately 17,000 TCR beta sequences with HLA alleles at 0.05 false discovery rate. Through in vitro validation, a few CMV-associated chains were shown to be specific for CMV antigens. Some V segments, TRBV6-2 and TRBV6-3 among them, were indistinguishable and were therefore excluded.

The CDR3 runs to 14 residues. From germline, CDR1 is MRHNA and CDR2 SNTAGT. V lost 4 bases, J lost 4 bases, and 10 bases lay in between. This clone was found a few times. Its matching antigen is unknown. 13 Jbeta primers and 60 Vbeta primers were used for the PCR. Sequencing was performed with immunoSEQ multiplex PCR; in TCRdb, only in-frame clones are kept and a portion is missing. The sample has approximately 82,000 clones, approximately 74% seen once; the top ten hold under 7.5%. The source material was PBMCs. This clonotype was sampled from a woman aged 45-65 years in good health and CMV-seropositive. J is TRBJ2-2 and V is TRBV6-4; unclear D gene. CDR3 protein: CASSVGQTTGELFF. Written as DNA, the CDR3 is TGTGCCAGCAGTGTTGGCCAAACCACCGGGGAGCTGTTTTTT.